These 2 T cell receptor beta chains originate from one sample sequenced in a study of control samples from healthy donors and cancer patients. Only in-frame clones appear in the TCRdb table, and some are missing; sequencing was by immunoSEQ multiplex PCR. In the table there are about 120,000 clones, 93% of which are singletons. The specimen was blood. These receptors originate from a man aged 25-45 years in good health.

The DNA for the CDR3 is TGTGCCAGCAGCCCCCGGGAGGGGGCGGCTGAAGCTTTCTTT. Translation: CASSPREGAAEAFF. The rearrangement links TRBV9 to TRBJ1-1, with TRBD1 identical over 7 bases. This CDR3 spans 14 amino acids. J lost 6 bases, V lost 4 bases, and 9 bases had no gene match. The germline gives CDR1 SGDLS, CDR2 YYNGEE.

The V call is TRBV19, the J call TRBJ1-1; weak D call: TRBD1 (6 bases). CDR1 is LNHDA, CDR2 SQIVND, per germline (reference sequence). The ends were cut back, 5 bases at V and 1 base at J, with 11 bases in the middle. The CDR3 consists of 14 residues. The CDR3 region is CASSVQQGNTEAFF. CDR3 DNA sequence: TGTGCCAGTAGTGTTCAACAGGGGAACACTGAAGCTTTCTTT.